Each of the 16 T cell receptor beta chains below was sequenced from the same sample in a study of cytomegalovirus exposure and HLA in healthy donors. PCR amplification relied on 60 Vbeta primers (plus 13 Jbeta primers). The table came from immunoSEQ multiplex PCR; TCRdb's copy has only in-frame clones and leaves some out. The data show over 100,000 clones, and the top ten clones hold 1.5% to 2%. Sequencing used PBMCs. These receptors were obtained from a woman in her thirties or forties in good health and CMV-seropositive.

The rearrangement links TRBV5-1 to TRBJ2-1, with a tentative D call TRBD2 (6 bases). Looked up from germline, CDR1 is SGHRS and CDR2 is YFSETQ. The length of the CDR3 is 14 residues. The V gene lost 0 bases and the J gene lost 6 bases, with 10 bases spanning the gap. CDR3 DNA sequence: TGCGCCAGCAGCTTGGCCCATAGCGGCAATGAGCAGTTCTTC. Translated: CASSLAHSGNEQFF.

The rearrangement links TRBV19 to TRBJ2-1; no definite D call. With 5 bases removed from V and 2 bases from J, the gap between germline ends came to 10 bases. The CDR3 runs to 14 residues. From germline, CDR1 is LNHDA and CDR2 SQIVND (reference sequence). CDR3 amino acids: CASSRVATYNEQFF. DNA for the CDR3: TGTGCCAGTAGTCGGGTCGCAACCTACAATGAGCAGTTCTTC.

The V and J genes are TRBV5-4 and TRBJ2-6; no reliable D call. The V end was cut by 1 base, the J end by 0 bases, with 5 bases between. Germline assignment: CDR1 SGHNT and CDR2 YYREEE (reference sequence). The CDR3 is 15 amino acids. The CDR3 protein is CASSLTSSGANVLTF. The DNA for the CDR3 is TGTGCCAGCAGCTTGACGAGCTCTGGGGCCAACGTCCTGACTTTC.

The chain links TRBV5-1 to TRBJ2-7, with D unresolved. V was cut by 0 bases and J by 3 bases, with 10 bases left in between. Germline loops: CDR1 SGHRS, CDR2 YFSETQ. CDR3 length: 14 amino acids. CDR3 DNA: TGCGCCAGCAGCTTGGCCGTGGGCGACTACGAGCAGTACTTC. Protein: CASSLAVGDYEQYF.

This chain connects TRBV6-5 to TRBJ2-7, with D tentatively TRBD2 (6 bases). In germline, CDR1 is MNHEY, CDR2 SVGAGI. This CDR3 is built from 13 residues. V lost 0 bases to trimming and J lost 5 bases, with 8 bases between them. CDR3 protein: CASSYSGRNEQYF. CDR3 in DNA: TGTGCCAGCAGTTACTCTGGGAGGAACGAGCAGTACTTC.

The chain employs TRBV7-9 and TRBJ2-1; 13 bases align to TRBD2. V was clipped by 5 bases and J by 6 bases; unmatched bases: 7. Germline V gene data show CDR1 as SEHNR and CDR2 as FQNEAQ (reference sequence). The length of the CDR3 is 16 residues. DNA for the CDR3: TGTGCCAGCAGCCCGACAAGGACTAGCGGGAGCAATGAGCAGTTCTTC. Translation: CASSPTRTSGSNEQFF.

The chain uses TRBV5-8 and TRBJ1-3, with 7 bases matching TRBD1. V lost 3 bases, J lost 0 bases, and 6 bases stayed unmatched. Germline CDR1 reads SGHTS; CDR2 reads YDEGEE. The CDR3 runs 16 residues. Written as DNA, the CDR3 is TGTGCCAGCAGCTACGAGACAGGGATCTCTGGAAACACCATATATTTT. Translating it yields CASSYETGISGNTIYF.

The J gene is TRBJ2-7, the V gene TRBV29-1; a possible D gene is TRBD2 (5 bases). This CDR3 has 12 amino acids. V lost 4 bases to trimming and J lost 6 bases, with 13 bases between them. Germline CDR1 is SQVTM and CDR2 is ANQGSEA. CDR3: CSVVTGSPEQYF. CDR3 DNA sequence: TGCAGCGTTGTGACGGGGTCCCCCGAGCAGTACTTC.

The chain combines TRBV7-6 with TRBJ2-1; 11 bases agree with TRBD2. The CDR3 consists of 17 residues. Looked up from germline, CDR1 is SGHVS and CDR2 is FNYEAQ. V lost 2 bases to trimming and J lost 6 bases; unmatched junction nucleotides: 9. CDR3: CASSLLPSGRMGNEQFF. CDR3 DNA sequence: TGTGCCAGCAGCTTATTGCCTAGCGGGAGGATGGGCAATGAGCAGTTCTTC.

V gene TRBV29-1 combines with J gene TRBJ2-3; D is unclear. V lost 3 bases, J lost 7 bases, and 20 bases lay in between. The germline V gene encodes CDR1 SQVTM and CDR2 ANQGSEA. This CDR3 contains 15 residues. Here the CDR3 DNA reads TGCAGCGTTGAGGTTCCCGATATCAGGTCAAATACGCAGTATTTT. This codes for CSVEVPDIRSNTQYF.

The V call is TRBV5-1, the J call TRBJ1-3, with D hard to call. Trimming removed 2 bases from V and 0 bases from J, with 9 bases in between. From germline, CDR1 is SGHRS and CDR2 YFSETQ. The CDR3 is 15 residues long. In DNA, the CDR3 is TGCGCCAGCAGCTTAGTAGGGAGCTCTGGAAACACCATATATTTT. Translated, it gives CASSLVGSSGNTIYF.

The chain carries TRBV10-1 and TRBJ2-5, with D maybe TRBD2 (5 bases). CDR3 length: 14 residues. Germline V gene sequence: CDR1 WNHNN, CDR2 SYGVQD (reference sequence). V was cut by 3 bases and J by 2 bases, with 10 bases left in between. CDR3 DNA sequence: TGCGCCAGCAGTGAACGGCCGGGGCAAGAGACCCAGTACTTC. Translating it yields CASSERPGQETQYF.

The chain has TRBV27 and TRBJ2-3, with TRBD2 matching 7 bases. CDR1 and CDR2 (germline): MNHEY, SMNVEV (reference sequence). CDR3 size: 15 residues. V lost 2 bases to trimming and J lost 2 bases; unmatched junction nucleotides: 4. The CDR3 loop is CASSLLREYTDTQYF. The CDR3 nucleotides read TGTGCCAGCAGTTTACTGCGGGAGTACACAGATACGCAGTATTTT.

This chain uses TRBV9 with TRBJ2-1; the D is unclear. Germline V gene lookup returns CDR1 SGDLS and CDR2 YYNGEE. The CDR3 contains 13 residues. Trimming took off 2 bases at V and 2 bases at J, with 5 bases between the two ends. The CDR3, as DNA: TGTGCCAGCAGCGTCGTCGCCTACAATGAGCAGTTCTTC. Amino acid sequence: CASSVVAYNEQFF.

This chain joins TRBV6-1 and TRBJ1-6; D is possibly TRBD1 (6 bases). The CDR3 covers 14 residues. The V and J ends lost 5 bases and 7 bases respectively, with 12 bases between them. The germline gives CDR1 MNHNS, CDR2 SASEGT. CDR3 DNA: TGTGCCAGCAGTATACGGGACAAGAATTCACCCCTCCACTTT. Its protein product is CASSIRDKNSPLHF.

The CDR3 sequence is CASSPRLAEYNEQFF. CDR3 coding DNA: TGTGCCAGCAGCCCCCGGCTAGCGGAGTACAATGAGCAGTTCTTC. The chain has TRBV11-3 and TRBJ2-1; 7 bases agree with TRBD2. V lost 5 bases, J lost 4 bases, and 8 bases stayed unmatched. This CDR3 has 15 amino acids. Germline V gene sequence: CDR1 SGHNT, CDR2 YENEEA.